This T cell receptor beta chain was found in a study of T cells in Graves' hyperthyroidism and ophthalmopathy. Amplification of TCR beta CDR3 regions used RNA as the template. TCR CDR3 regions were first amplified by RT-PCR with HTBI primers. TCRdb redid the calling of the multiplex PCR reads with MiXCR, one entry per CDR3 protein. The table shows roughly 360,000 distinct CDR3 sequences, with 13% occurring only once. Germline V gene sequence: CDR1 LGHNA, CDR2 YNFKEQ. V lost 1 base, J lost 7 bases, and 13 bases lay in between. This CDR3 region has 15 residues. Material: blood. The chain joins TRBV4-2 to TRBJ1-4, with TRBD1 as a possible D gene (6 bases). The origin of this receptor is a man aged 30-40 years with Graves' hyperthyroidism that later progressed to Graves' ophthalmopathy. CDR3 protein: CASSQGTGYGEKLFF. The CDR3 nucleotides read TGTGCCAGCAGCCAAGGCACAGGGTATGGTGAAAAACTGTTTTTT.